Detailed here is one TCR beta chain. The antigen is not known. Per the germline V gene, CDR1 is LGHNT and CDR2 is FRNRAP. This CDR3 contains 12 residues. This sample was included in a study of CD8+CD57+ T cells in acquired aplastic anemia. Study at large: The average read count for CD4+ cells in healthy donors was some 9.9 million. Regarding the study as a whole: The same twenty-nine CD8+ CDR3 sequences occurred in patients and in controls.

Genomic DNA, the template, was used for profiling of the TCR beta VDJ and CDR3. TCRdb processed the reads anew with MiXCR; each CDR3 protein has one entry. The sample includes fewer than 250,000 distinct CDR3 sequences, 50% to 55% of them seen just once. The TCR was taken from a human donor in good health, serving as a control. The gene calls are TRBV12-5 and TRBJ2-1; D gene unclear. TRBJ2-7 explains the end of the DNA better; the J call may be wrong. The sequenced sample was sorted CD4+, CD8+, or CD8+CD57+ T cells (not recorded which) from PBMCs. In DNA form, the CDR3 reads TGTGCCAGCAGTTCCGGGCTCTACGAGCAGTACTTC. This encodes CASSSGLYEQYF.